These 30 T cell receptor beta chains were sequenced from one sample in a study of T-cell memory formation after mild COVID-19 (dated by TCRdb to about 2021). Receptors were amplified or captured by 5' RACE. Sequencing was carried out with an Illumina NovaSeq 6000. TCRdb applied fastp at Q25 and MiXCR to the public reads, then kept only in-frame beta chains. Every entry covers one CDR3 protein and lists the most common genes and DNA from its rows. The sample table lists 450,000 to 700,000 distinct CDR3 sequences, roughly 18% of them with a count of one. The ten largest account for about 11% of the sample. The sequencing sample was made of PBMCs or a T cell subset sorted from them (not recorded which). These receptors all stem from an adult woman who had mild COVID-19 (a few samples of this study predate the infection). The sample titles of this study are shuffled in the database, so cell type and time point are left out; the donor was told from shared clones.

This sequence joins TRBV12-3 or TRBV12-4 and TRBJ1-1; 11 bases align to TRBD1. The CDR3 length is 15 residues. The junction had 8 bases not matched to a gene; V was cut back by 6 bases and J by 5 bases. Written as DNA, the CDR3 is TGTGCCAGCAGCCGAGGACAGGGGGCGAGAACTGAAGCTTTCTTT. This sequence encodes CASSRGQGARTEAFF.

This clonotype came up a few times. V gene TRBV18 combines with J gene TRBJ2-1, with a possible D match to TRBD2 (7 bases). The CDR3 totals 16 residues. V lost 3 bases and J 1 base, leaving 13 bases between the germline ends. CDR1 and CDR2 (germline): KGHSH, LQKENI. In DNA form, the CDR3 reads TGTGCCAGCTCACCGCCGGAGGGGGGGTCCTACAATGAGCAGTTCTTC. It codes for CASSPPEGGSYNEQFF.

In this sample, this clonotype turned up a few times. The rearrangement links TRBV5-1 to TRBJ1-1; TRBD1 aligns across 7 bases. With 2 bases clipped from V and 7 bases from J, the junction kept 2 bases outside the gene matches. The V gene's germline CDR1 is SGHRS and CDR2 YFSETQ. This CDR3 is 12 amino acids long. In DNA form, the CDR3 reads TGCGCCAGCAGCTTCTCAGGGGGTGAAGCTTTCTTT. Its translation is CASSFSGGEAFF.

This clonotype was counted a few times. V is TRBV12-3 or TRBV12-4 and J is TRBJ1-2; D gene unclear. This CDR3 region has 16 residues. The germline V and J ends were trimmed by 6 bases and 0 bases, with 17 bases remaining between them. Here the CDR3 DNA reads TGTGCCAGCAGAACCTCCTTTGGGGAACCTAACTATGGCTACACCTTC. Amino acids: CASRTSFGEPNYGYTF.

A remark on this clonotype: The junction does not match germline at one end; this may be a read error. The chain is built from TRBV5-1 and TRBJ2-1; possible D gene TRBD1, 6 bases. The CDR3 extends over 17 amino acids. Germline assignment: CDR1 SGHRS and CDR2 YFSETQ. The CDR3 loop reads CASSLALGGGSYTEQFF. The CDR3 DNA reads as TGCGCCAGCAGCTTGGCCCTTGGGGGCGGCTCCTACACTGAGCAGTTCTTC. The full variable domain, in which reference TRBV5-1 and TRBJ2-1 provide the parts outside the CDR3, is KAGVTQTPRYLIKTRGQQVTLSCSPISGHRSVSWYQQTPGQGLQFLFEYFSETQRNKGNFPGRFSGRQFSNSRSEMNVSTLELGDSALYLCASSLALGGGSYTEQFFGPGTRLTVL.

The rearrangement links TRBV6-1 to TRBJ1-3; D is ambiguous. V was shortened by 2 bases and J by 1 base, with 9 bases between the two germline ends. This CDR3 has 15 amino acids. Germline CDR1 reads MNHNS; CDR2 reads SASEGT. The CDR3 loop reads CASSEMSISGNTIYF. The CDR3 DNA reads TGTGCCAGCAGTGAAATGAGTATATCTGGAAACACCATATATTTT.

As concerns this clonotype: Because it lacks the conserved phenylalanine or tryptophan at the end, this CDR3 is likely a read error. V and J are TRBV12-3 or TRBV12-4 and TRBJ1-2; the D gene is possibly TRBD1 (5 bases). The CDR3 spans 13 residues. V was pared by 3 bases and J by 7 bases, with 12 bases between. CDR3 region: CASSFDSSSGYTY. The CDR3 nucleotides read TGTGCCAGCAGTTTCGACAGCTCTTCTGGCTACACCTAC.

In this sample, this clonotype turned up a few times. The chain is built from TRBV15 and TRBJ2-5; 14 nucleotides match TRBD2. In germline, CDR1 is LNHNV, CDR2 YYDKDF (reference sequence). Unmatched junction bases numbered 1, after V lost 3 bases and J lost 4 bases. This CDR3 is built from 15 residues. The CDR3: CATSSGTSGRETQYF. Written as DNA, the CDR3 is TGTGCCACCAGCAGCGGGACTAGCGGGAGAGAGACCCAGTACTTC.

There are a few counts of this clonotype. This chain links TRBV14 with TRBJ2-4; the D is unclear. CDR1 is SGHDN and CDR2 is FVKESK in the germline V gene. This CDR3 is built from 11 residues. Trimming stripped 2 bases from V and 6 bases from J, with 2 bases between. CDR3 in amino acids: CASSQRNIQYF. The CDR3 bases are TGTGCCAGCAGCCAAAGAAACATTCAGTACTTC.

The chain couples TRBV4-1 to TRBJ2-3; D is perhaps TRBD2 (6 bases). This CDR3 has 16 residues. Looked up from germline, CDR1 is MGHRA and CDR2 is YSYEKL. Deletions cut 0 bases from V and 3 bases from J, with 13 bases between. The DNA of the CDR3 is TGCGCCAGCAGCCAAGATATGGGGAGGAGAACAGATACGCAGTATTTT. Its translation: CASSQDMGRRTDTQYF.

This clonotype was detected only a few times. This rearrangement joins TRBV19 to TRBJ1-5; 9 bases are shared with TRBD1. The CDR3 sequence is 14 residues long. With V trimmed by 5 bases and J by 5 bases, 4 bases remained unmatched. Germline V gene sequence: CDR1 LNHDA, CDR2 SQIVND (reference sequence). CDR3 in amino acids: CASSVWTGDQPQHF. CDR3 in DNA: TGTGCCAGTAGTGTTTGGACAGGGGATCAGCCCCAGCATTTT.

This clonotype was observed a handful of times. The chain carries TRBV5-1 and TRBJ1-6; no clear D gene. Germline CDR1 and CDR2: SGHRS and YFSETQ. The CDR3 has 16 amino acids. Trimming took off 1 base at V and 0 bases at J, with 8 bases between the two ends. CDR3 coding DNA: TGCGCCAGCAGCTTGATGGAGGGCTCCTATAATTCACCCCTCCACTTT. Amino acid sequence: CASSLMEGSYNSPLHF.

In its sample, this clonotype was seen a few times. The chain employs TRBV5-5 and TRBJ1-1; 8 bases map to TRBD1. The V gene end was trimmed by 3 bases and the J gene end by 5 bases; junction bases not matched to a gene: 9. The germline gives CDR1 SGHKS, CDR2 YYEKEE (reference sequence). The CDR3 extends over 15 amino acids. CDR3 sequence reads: CASSWQGAGGTEAFF. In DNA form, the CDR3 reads TGTGCCAGCAGCTGGCAGGGGGCTGGGGGAACTGAAGCTTTCTTT.

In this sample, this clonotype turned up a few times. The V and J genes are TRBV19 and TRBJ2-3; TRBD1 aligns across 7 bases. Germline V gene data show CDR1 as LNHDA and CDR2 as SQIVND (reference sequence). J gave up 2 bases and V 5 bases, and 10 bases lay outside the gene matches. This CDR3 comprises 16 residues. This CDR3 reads CASSLWGQPNTDTQYF. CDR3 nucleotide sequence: TGTGCCAGTAGTTTATGGGGACAGCCGAACACAGATACGCAGTATTTT.

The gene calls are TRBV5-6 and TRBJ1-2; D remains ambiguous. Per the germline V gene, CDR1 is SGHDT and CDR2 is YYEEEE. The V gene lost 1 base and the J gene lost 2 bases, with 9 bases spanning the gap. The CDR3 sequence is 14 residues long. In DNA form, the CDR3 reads TGTGCCAGCAGCTTGAACGGCGCAAACTATGGCTACACCTTC. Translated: CASSLNGANYGYTF.

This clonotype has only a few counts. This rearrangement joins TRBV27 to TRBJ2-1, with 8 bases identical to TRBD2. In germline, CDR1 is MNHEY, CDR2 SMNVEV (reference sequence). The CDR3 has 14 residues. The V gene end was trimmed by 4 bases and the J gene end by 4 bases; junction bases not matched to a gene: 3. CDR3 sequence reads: CASSSGLEYNEQFF. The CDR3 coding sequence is TGTGCCAGCAGTTCGGGACTAGAGTACAATGAGCAGTTCTTC.

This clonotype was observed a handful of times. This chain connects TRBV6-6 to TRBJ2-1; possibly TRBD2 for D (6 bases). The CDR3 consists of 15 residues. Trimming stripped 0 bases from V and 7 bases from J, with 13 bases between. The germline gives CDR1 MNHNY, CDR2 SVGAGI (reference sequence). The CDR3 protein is CASSYSRGGLNEQFF. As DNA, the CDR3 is TGTGCCAGCAGTTACTCGCGGGGCGGGTTGAATGAGCAGTTCTTC.

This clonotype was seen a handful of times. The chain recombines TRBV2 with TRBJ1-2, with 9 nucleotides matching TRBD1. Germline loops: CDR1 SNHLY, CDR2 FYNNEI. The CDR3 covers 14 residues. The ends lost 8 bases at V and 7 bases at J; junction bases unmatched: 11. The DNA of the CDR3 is TGTGCCAGCGGTCAGGGACAGGGAATCCGTGGCTACACCTTC. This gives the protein CASGQGQGIRGYTF.

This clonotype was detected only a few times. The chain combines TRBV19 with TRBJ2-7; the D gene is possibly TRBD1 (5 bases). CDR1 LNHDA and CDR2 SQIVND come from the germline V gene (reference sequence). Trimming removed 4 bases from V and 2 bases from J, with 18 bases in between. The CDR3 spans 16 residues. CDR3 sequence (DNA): TGTGCCAGTAGTACCCTTCGAAAGGGGCGACCCTACGAGCAGTACTTC. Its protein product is CASSTLRKGRPYEQYF.

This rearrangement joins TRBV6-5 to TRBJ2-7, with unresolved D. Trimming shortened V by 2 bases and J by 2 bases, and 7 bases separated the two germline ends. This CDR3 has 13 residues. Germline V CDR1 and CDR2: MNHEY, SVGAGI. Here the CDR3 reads CASSYRVTYEQYF. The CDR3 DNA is TGTGCCAGCAGTTACAGGGTTACCTACGAGCAGTACTTC.

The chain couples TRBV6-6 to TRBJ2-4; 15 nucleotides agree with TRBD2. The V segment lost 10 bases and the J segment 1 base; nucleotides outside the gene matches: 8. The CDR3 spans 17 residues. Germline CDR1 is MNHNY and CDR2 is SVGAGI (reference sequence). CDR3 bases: TGTGCCACCACCGGACTAGCGGGGGGGAATGCCAAAAACATTCAGTACTTC. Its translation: CATTGLAGGNAKNIQYF.

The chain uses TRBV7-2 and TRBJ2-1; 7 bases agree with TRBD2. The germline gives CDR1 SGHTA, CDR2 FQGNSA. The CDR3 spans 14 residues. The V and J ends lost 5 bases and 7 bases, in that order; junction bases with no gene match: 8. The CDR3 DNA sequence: TGTGCCAGCAGCCTCGGACTAGAGCAGAATGAGCAGTTCTTC. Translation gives CASSLGLEQNEQFF.

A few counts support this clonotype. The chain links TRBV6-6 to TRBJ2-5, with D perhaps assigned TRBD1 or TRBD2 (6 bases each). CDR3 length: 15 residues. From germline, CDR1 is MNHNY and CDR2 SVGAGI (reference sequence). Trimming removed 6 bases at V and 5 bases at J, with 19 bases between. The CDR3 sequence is CASSRPLGGDETQYF. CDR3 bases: TGTGCCAGCAGCCGTCCTCTGGGGGGCGACGAGACCCAGTACTTC.

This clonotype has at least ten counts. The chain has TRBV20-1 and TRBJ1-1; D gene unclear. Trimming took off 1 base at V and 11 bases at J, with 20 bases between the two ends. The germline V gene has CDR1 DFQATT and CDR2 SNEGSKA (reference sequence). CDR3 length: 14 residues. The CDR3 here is CSARGLGRGPEAFF. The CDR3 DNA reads TGCAGTGCTAGAGGCCTTGGACGGGGTCCCGAGGCTTTCTTT.

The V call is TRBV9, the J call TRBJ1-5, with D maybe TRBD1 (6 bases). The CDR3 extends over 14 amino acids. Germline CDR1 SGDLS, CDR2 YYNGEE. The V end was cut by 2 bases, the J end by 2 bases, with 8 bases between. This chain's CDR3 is CASSVTGGNQPQHF. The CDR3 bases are TGTGCCAGCAGCGTGACAGGAGGCAATCAGCCCCAGCATTTT.

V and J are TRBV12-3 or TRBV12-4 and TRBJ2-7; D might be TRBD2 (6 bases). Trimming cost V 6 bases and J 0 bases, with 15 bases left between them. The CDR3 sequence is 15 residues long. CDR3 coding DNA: TGTGCCAGCAGCCGGGAATGGCGGGACTCCTACGAGCAGTACTTC. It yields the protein CASSREWRDSYEQYF.

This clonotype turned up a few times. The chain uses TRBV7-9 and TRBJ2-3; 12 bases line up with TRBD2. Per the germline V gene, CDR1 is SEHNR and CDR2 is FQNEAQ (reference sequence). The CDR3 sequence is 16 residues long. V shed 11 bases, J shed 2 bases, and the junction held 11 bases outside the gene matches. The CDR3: CAGLPGLAGPTDTQYF. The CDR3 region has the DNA TGTGCCGGTCTACCGGGACTAGCGGGTCCCACAGATACGCAGTATTTT. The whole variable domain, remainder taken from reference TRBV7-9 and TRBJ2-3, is DTGVSQNPRHKITKRGQNVTFRCDPISEHNRLYWYRQTLGQGPEFLTYFQNEAQLEKSRLLSDRFSAERPKGSFSTLEIQRTEQGDSAMYLCAGLPGLAGPTDTQYFGPGTRLTVL.

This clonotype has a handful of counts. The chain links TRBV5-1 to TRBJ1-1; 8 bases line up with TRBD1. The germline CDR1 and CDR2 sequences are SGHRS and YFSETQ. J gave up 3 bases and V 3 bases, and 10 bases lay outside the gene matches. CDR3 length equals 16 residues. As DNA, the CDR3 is TGCGCCAGCAGCTCACCTAGGACAGGGCAGGACACTGAAGCTTTCTTT. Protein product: CASSSPRTGQDTEAFF. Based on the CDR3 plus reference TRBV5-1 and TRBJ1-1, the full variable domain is KAGVTQTPRYLIKTRGQQVTLSCSPISGHRSVSWYQQTPGQGLQFLFEYFSETQRNKGNFPGRFSGRQFSNSRSEMNVSTLELGDSALYLCASSSPRTGQDTEAFFGQGTRLTVV.

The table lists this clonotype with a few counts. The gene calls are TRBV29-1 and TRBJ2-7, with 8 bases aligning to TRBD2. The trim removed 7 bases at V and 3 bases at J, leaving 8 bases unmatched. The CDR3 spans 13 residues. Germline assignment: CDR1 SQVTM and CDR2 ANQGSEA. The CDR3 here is CSARGGADYEQYF. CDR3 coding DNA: TGCAGCGCCCGGGGGGGGGCGGACTACGAGCAGTACTTC.

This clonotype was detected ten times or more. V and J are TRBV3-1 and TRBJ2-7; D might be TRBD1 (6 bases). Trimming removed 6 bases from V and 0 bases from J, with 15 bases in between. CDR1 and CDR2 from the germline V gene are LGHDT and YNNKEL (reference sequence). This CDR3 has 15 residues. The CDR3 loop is CASSGGQSYSYEQYF. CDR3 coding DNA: TGTGCCAGCAGTGGCGGACAGAGTTACTCCTACGAGCAGTACTTC.